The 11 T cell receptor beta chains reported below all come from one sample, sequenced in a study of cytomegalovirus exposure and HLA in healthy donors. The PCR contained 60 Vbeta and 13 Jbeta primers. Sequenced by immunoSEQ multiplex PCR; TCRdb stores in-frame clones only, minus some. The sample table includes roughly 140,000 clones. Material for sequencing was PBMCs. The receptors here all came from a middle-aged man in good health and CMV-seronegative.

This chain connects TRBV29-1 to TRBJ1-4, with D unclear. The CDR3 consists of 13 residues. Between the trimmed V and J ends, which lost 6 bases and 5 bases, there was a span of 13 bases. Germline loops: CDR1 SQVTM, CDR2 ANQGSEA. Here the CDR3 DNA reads TGCAGCGTCCGCCAAGCGGGGAATGAAAAACTGTTTTTT. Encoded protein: CSVRQAGNEKLFF.

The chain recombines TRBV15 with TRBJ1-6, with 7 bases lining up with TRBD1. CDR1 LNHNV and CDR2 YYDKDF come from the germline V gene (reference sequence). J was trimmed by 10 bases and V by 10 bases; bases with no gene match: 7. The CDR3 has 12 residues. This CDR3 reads CASGQVGSPLHF. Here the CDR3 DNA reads TGTGCCAGCGGACAGGTTGGATCACCCCTCCACTTT. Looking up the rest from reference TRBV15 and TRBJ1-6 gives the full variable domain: DAMVIQNPRYQVTQFGKPVTLSCSQTLNHNVMYWYQQKSSQAPKLLFHYYDKDFNNEADTPDNFQSRRPNTSFCFLDIRSPGLGDTAMYLCASGQVGSPLHFGNGTRLTVT.

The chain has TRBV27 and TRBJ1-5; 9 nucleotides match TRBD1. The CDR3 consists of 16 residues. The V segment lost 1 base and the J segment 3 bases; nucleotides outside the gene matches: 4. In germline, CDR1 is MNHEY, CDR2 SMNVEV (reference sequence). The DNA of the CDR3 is TGTGCCAGCAGTTTATACCCACAGGGGGCCAATCAGCCCCAGCATTTT. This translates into CASSLYPQGANQPQHF.

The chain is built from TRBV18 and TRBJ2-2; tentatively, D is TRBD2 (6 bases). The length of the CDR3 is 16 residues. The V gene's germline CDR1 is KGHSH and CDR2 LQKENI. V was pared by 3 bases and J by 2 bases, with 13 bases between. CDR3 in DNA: TGTGCCAGCTCACCCCCCTTGGGACTTAACACCGGGGAGCTGTTTTTT. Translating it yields CASSPPLGLNTGELFF.

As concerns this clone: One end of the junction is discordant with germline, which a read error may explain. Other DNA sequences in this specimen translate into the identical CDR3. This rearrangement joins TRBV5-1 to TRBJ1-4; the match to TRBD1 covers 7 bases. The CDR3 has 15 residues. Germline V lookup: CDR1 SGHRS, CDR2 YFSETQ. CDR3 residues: CASSAYRGTNEKLFF. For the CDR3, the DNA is TGCGCCAGCAGCGCATACAGGGGAACTAATGAAAAACTGTTCTTT.

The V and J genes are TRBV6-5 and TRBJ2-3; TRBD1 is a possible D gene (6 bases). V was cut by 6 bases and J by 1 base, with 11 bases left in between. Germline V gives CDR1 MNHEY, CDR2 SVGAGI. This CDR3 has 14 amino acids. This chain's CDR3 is CASRPGDRTDTQYF. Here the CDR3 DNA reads TGTGCCAGCAGGCCAGGGGACCGCACAGATACGCAGTATTTT.

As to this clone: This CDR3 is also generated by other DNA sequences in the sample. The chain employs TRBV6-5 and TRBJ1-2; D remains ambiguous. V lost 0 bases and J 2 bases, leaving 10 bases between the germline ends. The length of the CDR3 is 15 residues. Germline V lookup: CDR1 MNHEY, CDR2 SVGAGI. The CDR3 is CASSYSSSGNYGYTF. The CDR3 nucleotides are TGTGCCAGCAGTTACTCTTCGTCAGGAAACTATGGCTACACCTTC.

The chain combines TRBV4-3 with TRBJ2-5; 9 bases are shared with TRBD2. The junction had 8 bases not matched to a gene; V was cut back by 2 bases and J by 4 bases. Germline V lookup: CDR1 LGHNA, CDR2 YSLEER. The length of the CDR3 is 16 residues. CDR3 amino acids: CASSQSLLAGRETQYF. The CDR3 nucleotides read TGCGCCAGCAGCCAATCTTTGCTAGCGGGGCGAGAGACCCAGTACTTC.

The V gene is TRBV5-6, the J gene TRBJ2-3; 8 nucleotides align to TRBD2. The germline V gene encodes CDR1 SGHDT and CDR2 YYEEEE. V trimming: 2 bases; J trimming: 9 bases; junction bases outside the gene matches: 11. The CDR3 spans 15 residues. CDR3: CASSLVAGSRGTQYF. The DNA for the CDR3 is TGTGCCAGCAGCTTAGTAGCGGGGTCCCGGGGGACGCAGTATTTT.

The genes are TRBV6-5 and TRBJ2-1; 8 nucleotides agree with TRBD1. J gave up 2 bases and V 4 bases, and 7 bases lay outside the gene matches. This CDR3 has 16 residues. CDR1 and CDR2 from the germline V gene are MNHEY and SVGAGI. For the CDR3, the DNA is TGTGCCAGCAGTTTACTTTCAGGGGGCCCCTACAATGAGCAGTTCTTC. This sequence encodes CASSLLSGGPYNEQFF.

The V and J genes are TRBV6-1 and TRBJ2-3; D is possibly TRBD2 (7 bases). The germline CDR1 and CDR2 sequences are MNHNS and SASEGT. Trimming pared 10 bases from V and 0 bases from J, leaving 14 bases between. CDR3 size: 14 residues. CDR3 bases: TGTGCCACCAAGGGGGGGGTTAGCACAGATACGCAGTATTTT. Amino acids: CATKGGVSTDTQYF.